What follows describes a single T cell receptor beta chain. Its antigen remains unknown. Documented time point: newly diagnosed GD, antithyroid drugs for less than 3 months. PBMC-extracted RNA yielded the TCR library. The sample comes from a study of regulatory T cells in long-lasting Graves disease. Study-level results: Whereas new patients shared about 980 public clonotypes, persistent patients shared more, at a few thousand.

The germline gives CDR1 SGHRS, CDR2 YFSETQ. The ends were cut back, 4 bases at V and 2 bases at J, with 10 bases in the middle. This CDR3 region has 14 residues. Arm-PCR of CDR3 regions and iRepertoire HTBI primers were used to build TCR beta libraries. TCRdb passed the multiplex PCR reads through MiXCR, listing each CDR3 protein once. The profile shows over 400,000 distinct CDR3 sequences, less than 15% of them singletons. The sample also formed part of further work on T cells in Graves' hyperthyroidism and ophthalmopathy. As that study records: Among thyroid clonotypes expanded above 0.001, most also appeared in blood.

Sequences were derived from peripheral blood mononuclear cells (PBMCs), sampled at new diagnosis, from a patient treated with antithyroid drugs. The TCR comes from a woman aged 50 to 60 with Graves disease. The chain combines TRBV5-1 with TRBJ2-1; D gene uncertain. CDR3 in amino acids: CASSLFRAYNEQFF. For the CDR3, the DNA is TGCGCCAGCAGCCTTTTTCGGGCCTACAATGAGCAGTTCTTC.